These 17 T cell receptor beta chains were all obtained from the same sample, sequenced in a study of CD8 T cells in Susac syndrome. With random hexamers, 0.5 to 1 ug RNA was reverse transcribed. TCRdb redid the calling of the immunoSEQ multiplex PCR reads with MiXCR, one entry per CDR3 protein. The sample has 200,000 to 300,000 distinct CDR3 sequences, 90% to 96% seen once; the top ten hold about 0.1%. The sequenced material came from CD4+ T cells from PBMCs. The receptors were gathered from a human donor with Susac syndrome.

The chain combines TRBV5-1 with TRBJ2-2; 7 bases align to TRBD2. V shed 7 bases and J 5 bases; nucleotides not matched to a gene: 11. The CDR3 totals 15 residues. Germline lookup yields CDR1 SGHRS and CDR2 YFSETQ. In DNA, the CDR3 is TGCGCCAGCCGAAGGGCGGGAGTCGATACCGGGGAGCTGTTTTTT. Protein: CASRRAGVDTGELFF. The full variable domain, completed using reference TRBV5-1 and TRBJ2-2, is KAGVTQTPRYLIKTRGQQVTLSCSPISGHRSVSWYQQTPGQGLQFLFEYFSETQRNKGNFPGRFSGRQFSNSRSEMNVSTLELGDSALYLCASRRAGVDTGELFFGEGSRLTVL.

The V and J genes are TRBV20-1 and TRBJ1-2; a weak D match, TRBD1 (5 bases). From germline, CDR1 is DFQATT and CDR2 SNEGSKA (reference sequence). The CDR3 has 12 residues. CDR3 in amino acids: CSAPGRVRGYTF. The CDR3 DNA follows: TGCAGCGCTCCAGGGCGCGTTAGGGGCTACACCTTC.

The rearrangement links TRBV7-8 to TRBJ2-4; perhaps TRBD2 as D (7 bases). Germline V gives CDR1 SGHVS, CDR2 FQNEAQ. Between the trimmed V and J ends, which lost 6 bases and 6 bases, there was a span of 18 bases. The CDR3 length is 15 residues. The CDR3 loop reads CASSYAPGEGNIQYF. The CDR3 coding sequence is TGTGCCAGCAGTTACGCCCCAGGGGAGGGAAACATTCAGTACTTC.

V gene TRBV5-4 combines with J gene TRBJ1-2; D gene uncertain. V was clipped by 0 bases and J by 6 bases, with 6 bases between them. The CDR3 spans 12 residues. CDR1 SGHNT and CDR2 YYREEE come from the germline V gene (reference sequence). CDR3 sequence reads: CASSLGTDGYTF. CDR3 in DNA: TGTGCCAGCAGCTTGGGTACAGATGGCTACACCTTC.

The chain recombines TRBV6-6 with TRBJ1-2; D not resolved. Trimming shortened V by 6 bases and J by 2 bases, and 16 bases separated the two germline ends. This CDR3 contains 15 residues. CDR1 is MNHNY, CDR2 SVGAGI, per germline (reference sequence). This chain's CDR3 is CASSSEGSINYGYTF. The CDR3 region has the DNA TGTGCCAGCAGCTCAGAGGGCAGCATAAACTATGGCTACACCTTC.

This clonotype appeared a single time. The CDR3 here is CASSMGLAEETQYF. In DNA form, the CDR3 reads TGTGCCAGTAGTATGGGACTAGCGGAAGAGACCCAGTACTTC. The chain links TRBV19 to TRBJ2-5; the match to TRBD2 covers 11 bases. V trimming: 3 bases; J trimming: 3 bases; junction bases outside the gene matches: 0. The germline gives CDR1 LNHDA, CDR2 SQIVND (reference sequence). CDR3 size: 14 residues.

The rearrangement joins TRBV7-3 to TRBJ2-1; D may be TRBD2 (7 bases). This CDR3 spans 13 amino acids. V lost 5 bases and J lost 6, with 11 bases in between. CDR1 and CDR2 from the germline V gene are SGHTA and FQGTGA. The chain's CDR3 is CASSGGGANEQFF. For the CDR3, the DNA is TGTGCCAGCAGCGGTGGGGGGGCCAATGAGCAGTTCTTC.

The rearrangement uses TRBV2 and TRBJ1-2; possible D gene TRBD1, 6 bases. Between the trimmed V and J ends, which lost 7 bases and 6 bases, there was a span of 9 bases. CDR1 is SNHLY and CDR2 is FYNNEI in the germline V gene. The CDR3 is 11 residues long. In DNA, the CDR3 is TGTGCCAGCAACTACAGGGATGGCTACACCTTC. This encodes CASNYRDGYTF.

The genes are TRBV29-1 and TRBJ1-1; maybe TRBD1 (5 bases). The V gene's germline CDR1 is SQVTM and CDR2 ANQGSEA. The V end lost 2 bases, the J end lost 4 bases, and 17 bases lay between the germline ends. This CDR3 has 15 residues. The CDR3, as DNA: TGCAGCGTTGAATCCACAGCAGGGAGTGGCACTGAAGCTTTCTTT. Its translation: CSVESTAGSGTEAFF.

The CDR3 protein is CASSHRPGGRRDYEQYF. DNA of the CDR3: TGTGCCAGCAGCCATCGCCCTGGTGGGCGGAGAGACTACGAGCAGTACTTC. This chain joins TRBV7-8 and TRBJ2-7; D unclear. The ends were cut back, 5 bases at V and 3 bases at J, with 23 bases in the middle. This CDR3 contains 17 residues. The germline gives CDR1 SGHVS, CDR2 FQNEAQ. Supplemented by reference TRBV7-8 and TRBJ2-7, the full variable domain reads GAGVSQSPRYKVAKRGQDVALRCDPISGHVSLFWYQQALGQGPEFLTYFQNEAQLDKSGLPSDRFFAERPEGSVSTLKIQRTQQEDSAVYLCASSHRPGGRRDYEQYFGPGTRLTVT.

V usage is TRBV18 and J usage is TRBJ2-1; D gene ambiguous. The ends were cut back, 4 bases at V and 10 bases at J, with 17 bases in the middle. Germline-derived CDR1 and CDR2 are KGHSH and LQKENI. The CDR3 extends over 14 amino acids. The CDR3 region has the DNA TGTGCCAGCTCACTCCAGAATAACAGAGGCGAGCAGTTCTTC. Amino acid sequence: CASSLQNNRGEQFF.

The chain employs TRBV20-1 and TRBJ2-5; possibly TRBD1 for D (6 bases). Trimming removed 5 bases from V and 3 bases from J, with 13 bases in between. Germline V gene sequence: CDR1 DFQATT, CDR2 SNEGSKA (reference sequence). The CDR3 loop spans 13 amino acids. CDR3 residues: CSARTDRKETQYF. The CDR3 nucleotides are TGCAGTGCTCGGACAGATCGGAAAGAGACCCAGTACTTC.

The V call is TRBV29-1, the J call TRBJ1-1; D is ambiguous. The CDR3 runs 14 residues. V was trimmed by 2 bases and J by 10 bases, leaving 20 bases between them. Germline V gene sequence: CDR1 SQVTM, CDR2 ANQGSEA. The CDR3 bases are TGCAGCGTTGAACCTAGGCTCTCCAACAAGGGAGCTTTCTTT. Translated: CSVEPRLSNKGAFF.

V and J are TRBV19 and TRBJ2-5; D remains unclear. The germline V and J ends were trimmed by 4 bases and 2 bases, with 11 bases remaining between them. Per the germline V gene, CDR1 is LNHDA and CDR2 is SQIVND (reference sequence). CDR3 length: 14 amino acids. The CDR3 sequence: CASSTWTGQETQYF. Written as DNA, the CDR3 is TGTGCCAGTAGTACCTGGACGGGTCAAGAGACCCAGTACTTC.

This clonotype appeared a single time. The chain employs TRBV29-1 and TRBJ1-4; the D gene is possibly TRBD1 (6 bases). Trimming shortened V by 4 bases and J by 4 bases, and 13 bases separated the two germline ends. CDR3 length equals 14 residues. The V gene's germline CDR1 is SQVTM and CDR2 ANQGSEA. The chain's CDR3 is CSVVSGAGNEKLFF. The CDR3 DNA sequence: TGCAGCGTTGTATCAGGGGCGGGTAATGAAAAACTGTTTTTT.

This clonotype has just a few counts. CDR3 DNA sequence: TGTGCCAGCAGCCAAGATGGAGAGACCCAGTACTTC. It specifies CASSQDGETQYF. This sequence joins TRBV3-1 and TRBJ2-5, with D unresolved. This CDR3 region has 12 residues. Per germline, CDR1 LGHDT and CDR2 YNNKEL (reference sequence). The V and J ends lost 0 bases and 4 bases respectively, with 3 bases between them.

The chain joins TRBV12-3 or TRBV12-4 to TRBJ1-5; 7 nucleotides agree with TRBD1. V lost 5 bases and J lost 0; bases outside the gene matches: 13. The CDR3 contains 18 residues. The CDR3 is CASSHRTGQPYSNQPQHF. The CDR3 DNA reads TGTGCCAGCAGTCACCGAACGGGACAGCCTTATAGCAATCAGCCCCAGCATTTT.